The clone carrying this T cell receptor beta chain was seen only once. This record belongs to a study of blood T cell repertoires in COVID-19. In the study overall: Sources were T cells, B-cell-depleted T cells, or PBMCs; the material itself was cDNA or gDNA.

In the source study's methods: By means of reference gene primer amplification, nucleated cell counts were estimated. Assay used: immunoSEQ multiplex PCR; TCRdb lists only in-frame clones, some missing. V, J and clone size are those of that table, while D and trimming were read from the DNA. The sample yields under 140,000 clones, around 90% seen once. Trimming cost V 1 base and J 8 bases, with 21 bases left between them. This CDR3 is 17 amino acids long. CDR1 and CDR2 (germline): MNHEY, SVGEGT. The TCR was taken from a human donor in a cohort sampled during active COVID-19. Sequenced: peripheral blood. The chain is built from TRBV6-2 or TRBV6-3 and TRBJ2-1; D perhaps matches TRBD1 (5 bases). In nucleotides, the CDR3 is TGTGCCAGCAGTTACTTCCAGGGCCAGTATGAAAAGGATGAGCAGTTCTTC. It encodes CASSYFQGQYEKDEQFF.